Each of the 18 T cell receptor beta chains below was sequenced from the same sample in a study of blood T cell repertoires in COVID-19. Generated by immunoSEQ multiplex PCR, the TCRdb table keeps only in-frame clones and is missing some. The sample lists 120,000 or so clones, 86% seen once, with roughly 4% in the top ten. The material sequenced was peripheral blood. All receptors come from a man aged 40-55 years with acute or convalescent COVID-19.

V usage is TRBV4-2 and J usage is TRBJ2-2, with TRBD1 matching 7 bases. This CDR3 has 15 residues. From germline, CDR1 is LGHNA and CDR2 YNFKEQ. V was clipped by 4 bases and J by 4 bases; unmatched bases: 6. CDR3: CASSPTGSGTGELFF. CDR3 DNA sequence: TGTGCCAGCAGCCCGACAGGGTCAGGCACCGGGGAGCTGTTTTTT.

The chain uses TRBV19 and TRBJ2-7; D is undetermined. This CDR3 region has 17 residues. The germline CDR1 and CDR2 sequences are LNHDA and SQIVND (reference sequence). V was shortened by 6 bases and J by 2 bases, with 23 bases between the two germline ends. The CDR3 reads CASSGLSPGSSPYEQYF. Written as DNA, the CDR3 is TGTGCCAGTAGCGGCCTTTCTCCCGGGTCTTCCCCCTACGAGCAGTACTTC.

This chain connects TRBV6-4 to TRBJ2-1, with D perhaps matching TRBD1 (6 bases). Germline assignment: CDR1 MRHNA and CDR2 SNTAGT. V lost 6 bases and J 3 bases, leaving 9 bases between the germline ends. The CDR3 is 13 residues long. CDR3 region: CASSLDSYNEQFF. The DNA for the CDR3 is TGTGCCAGCAGCCTGGACAGCTACAATGAGCAGTTCTTC.

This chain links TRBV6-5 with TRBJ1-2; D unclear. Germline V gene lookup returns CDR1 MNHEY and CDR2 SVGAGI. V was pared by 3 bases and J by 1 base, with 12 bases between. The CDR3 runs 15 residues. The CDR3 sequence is CASSYRGGYNYGYTF. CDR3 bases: TGTGCCAGCAGTTATCGGGGAGGATATAACTATGGCTACACCTTC.

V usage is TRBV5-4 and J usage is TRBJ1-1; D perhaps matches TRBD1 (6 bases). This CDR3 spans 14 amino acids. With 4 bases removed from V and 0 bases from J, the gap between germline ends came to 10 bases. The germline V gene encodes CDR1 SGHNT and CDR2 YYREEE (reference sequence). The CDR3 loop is CASSPTGLNTEAFF. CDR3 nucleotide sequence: TGTGCCAGCAGCCCGACAGGCCTGAACACTGAAGCTTTCTTT. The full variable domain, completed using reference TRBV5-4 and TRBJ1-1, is ETGVTQSPTHLIKTRGQQVTLRCSSQSGHNTVSWYQQALGQGPQFIFQYYREEENGRGNFPPRFSGLQFPNYSSELNVNALELDDSALYLCASSPTGLNTEAFFGQGTRLTVV.

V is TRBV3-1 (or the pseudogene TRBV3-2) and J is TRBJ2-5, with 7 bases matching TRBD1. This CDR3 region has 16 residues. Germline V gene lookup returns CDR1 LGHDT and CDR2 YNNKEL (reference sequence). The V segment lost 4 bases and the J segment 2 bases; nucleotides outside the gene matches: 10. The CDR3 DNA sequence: TGTGCCAGCAGCCCGTATCGGGACAGCCCACAAGAGACCCAGTACTTC. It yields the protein CASSPYRDSPQETQYF.

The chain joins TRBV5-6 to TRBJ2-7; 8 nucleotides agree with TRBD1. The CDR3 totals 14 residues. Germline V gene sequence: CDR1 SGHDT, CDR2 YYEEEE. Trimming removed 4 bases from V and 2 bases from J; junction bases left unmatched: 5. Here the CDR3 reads CASSRGTGAYEQYF. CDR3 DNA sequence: TGTGCCAGCAGCCGAGGGACAGGAGCCTACGAGCAGTACTTC.

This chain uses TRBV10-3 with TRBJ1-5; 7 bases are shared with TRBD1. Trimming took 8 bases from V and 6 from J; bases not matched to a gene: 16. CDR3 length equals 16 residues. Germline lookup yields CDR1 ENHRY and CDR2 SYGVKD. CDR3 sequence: CAIPLETGCGGQPQHF. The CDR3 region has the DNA TGTGCCATCCCTTTGGAGACAGGGTGTGGCGGTCAGCCCCAGCATTTT.

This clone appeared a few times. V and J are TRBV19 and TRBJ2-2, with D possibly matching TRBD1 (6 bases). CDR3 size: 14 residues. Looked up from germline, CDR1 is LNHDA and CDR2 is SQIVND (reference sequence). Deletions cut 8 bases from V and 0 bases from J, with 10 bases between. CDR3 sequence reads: CASQGLANTGELFF. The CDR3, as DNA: TGTGCCAGTCAGGGGCTCGCGAACACCGGGGAGCTGTTTTTT.

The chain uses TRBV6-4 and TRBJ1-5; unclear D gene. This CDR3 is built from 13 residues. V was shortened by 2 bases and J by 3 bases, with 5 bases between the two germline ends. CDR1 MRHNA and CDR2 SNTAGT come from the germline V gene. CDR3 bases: TGTGCCAGCAGTGACGAAGCCAATCAGCCCCAGCATTTT. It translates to CASSDEANQPQHF.

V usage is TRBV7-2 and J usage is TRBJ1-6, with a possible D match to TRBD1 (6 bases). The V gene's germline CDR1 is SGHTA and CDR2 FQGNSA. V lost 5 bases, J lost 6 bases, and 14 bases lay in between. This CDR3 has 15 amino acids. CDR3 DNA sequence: TGTGCCAGCAGCATGGGCTGGACAGCTAATTCACCCCTCCACTTT. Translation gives CASSMGWTANSPLHF.

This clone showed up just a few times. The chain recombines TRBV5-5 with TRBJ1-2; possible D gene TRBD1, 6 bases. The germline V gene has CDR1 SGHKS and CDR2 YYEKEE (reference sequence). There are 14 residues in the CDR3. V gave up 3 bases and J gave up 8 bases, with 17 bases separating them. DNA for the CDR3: TGTGCCAGCAGCTCAGGGGCCTTGGCTGACGGCTACACCTTC. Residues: CASSSGALADGYTF.

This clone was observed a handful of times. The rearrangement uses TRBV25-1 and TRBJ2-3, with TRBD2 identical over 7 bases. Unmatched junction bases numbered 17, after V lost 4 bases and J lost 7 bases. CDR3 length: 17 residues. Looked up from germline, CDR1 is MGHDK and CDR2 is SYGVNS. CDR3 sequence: CASSGISGRWGANTQYF. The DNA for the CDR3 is TGTGCCAGCAGTGGGATTAGCGGGCGATGGGGCGCTAATACGCAGTATTTT. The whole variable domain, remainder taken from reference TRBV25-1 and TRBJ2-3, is EADIYQTPRYLVIGTGKKITLECSQTMGHDKMYWYQQDPGMELHLIHYSYGVNSTEKGDLSSESTVSRIRTEHFPLTLESARPSHTSQYLCASSGISGRWGANTQYFGPGTRLTVL.

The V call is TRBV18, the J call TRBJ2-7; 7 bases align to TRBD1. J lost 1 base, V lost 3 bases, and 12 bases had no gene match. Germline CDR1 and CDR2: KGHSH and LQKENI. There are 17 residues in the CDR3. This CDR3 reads CASSPLPGGGGSYEQYF. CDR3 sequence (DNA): TGTGCCAGCTCACCCCTCCCAGGGGGTGGTGGGTCCTACGAGCAGTACTTC. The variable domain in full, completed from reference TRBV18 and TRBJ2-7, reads NAGVMQNPRHLVRRRGQEARLRCSPMKGHSHVYWYRQLPEEGLKFMVYLQKENIIDESGMPKERFSAEFPKEGPSILRIQQVVRGDSAAYFCASSPLPGGGGSYEQYFGPGTRLTVT.

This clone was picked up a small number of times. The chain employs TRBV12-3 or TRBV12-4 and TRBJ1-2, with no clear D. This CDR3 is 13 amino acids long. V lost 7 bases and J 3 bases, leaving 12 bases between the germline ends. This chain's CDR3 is CASTLQIYYGYTF. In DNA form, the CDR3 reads TGTGCCAGCACCTTACAGATTTACTATGGCTACACCTTC.

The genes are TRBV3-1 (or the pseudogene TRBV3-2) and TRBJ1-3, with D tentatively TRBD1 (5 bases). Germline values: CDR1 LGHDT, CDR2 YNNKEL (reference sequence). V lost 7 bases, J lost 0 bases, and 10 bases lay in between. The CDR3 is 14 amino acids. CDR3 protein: CASTRQSSGNTIYF. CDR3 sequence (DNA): TGTGCCAGCACCCGACAGAGCTCTGGAAACACCATATATTTT.

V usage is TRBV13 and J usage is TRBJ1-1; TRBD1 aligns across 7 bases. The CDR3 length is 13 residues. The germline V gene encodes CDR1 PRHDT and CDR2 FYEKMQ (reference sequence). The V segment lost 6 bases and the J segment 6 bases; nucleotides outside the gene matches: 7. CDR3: CASRLDRDSEAFF. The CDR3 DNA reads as TGTGCCAGCAGACTAGACAGGGACTCTGAAGCTTTCTTT.

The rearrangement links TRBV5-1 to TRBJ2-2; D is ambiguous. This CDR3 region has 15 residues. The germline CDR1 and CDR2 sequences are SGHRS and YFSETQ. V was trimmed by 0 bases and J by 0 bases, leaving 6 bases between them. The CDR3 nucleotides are TGCGCCAGCAGCTTGGGCCTAGCGAACACCGGGGAGCTGTTTTTT. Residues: CASSLGLANTGELFF.